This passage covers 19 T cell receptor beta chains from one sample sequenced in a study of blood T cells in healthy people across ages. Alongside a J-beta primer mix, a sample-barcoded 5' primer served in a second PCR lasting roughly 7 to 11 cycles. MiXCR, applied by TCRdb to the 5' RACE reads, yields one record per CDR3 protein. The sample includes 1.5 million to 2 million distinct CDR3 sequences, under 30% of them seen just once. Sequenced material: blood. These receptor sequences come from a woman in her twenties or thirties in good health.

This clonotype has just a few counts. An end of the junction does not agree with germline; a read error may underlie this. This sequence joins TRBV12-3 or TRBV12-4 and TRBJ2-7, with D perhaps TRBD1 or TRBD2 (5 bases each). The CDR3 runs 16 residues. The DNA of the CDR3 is TGTGCCCGCAGGAGTAACCGGGACGGAAGCTCCTACGAGCAGTACTTC. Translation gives CARRSNRDGSSYEQYF.

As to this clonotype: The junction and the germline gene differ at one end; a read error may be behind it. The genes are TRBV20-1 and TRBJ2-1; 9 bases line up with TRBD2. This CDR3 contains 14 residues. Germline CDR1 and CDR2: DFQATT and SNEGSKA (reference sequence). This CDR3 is CSARVAGEGNGQFF. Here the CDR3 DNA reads TGCAGTGCTAGAGTAGCGGGAGAGGGCAATGGGCAGTTCTTC.

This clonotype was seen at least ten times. Written as DNA, the CDR3 is TGTGCCAGCAGCATTGGACGGGGGGCCATCCACGAGCAGTACTTC. This sequence encodes CASSIGRGAIHEQYF. V usage is TRBV3-1 and J usage is TRBJ2-7, with TRBD2 as a possible D gene (7 bases). The CDR3 sequence is 15 residues long. The germline V and J ends were trimmed by 5 bases and 5 bases, with 19 bases remaining between them. Germline V gene sequence: CDR1 LGHDT, CDR2 YNNKEL (reference sequence).

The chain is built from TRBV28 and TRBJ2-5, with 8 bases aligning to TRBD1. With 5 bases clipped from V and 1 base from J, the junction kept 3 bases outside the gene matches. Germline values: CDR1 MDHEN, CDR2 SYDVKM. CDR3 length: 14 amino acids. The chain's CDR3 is CASSRQGCQETQYF. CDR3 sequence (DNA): TGTGCCAGCAGTCGACAGGGGTGCCAAGAGACCCAGTACTTC. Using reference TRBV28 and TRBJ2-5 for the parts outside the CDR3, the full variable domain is DVKVTQSSRYLVKRTGEKVFLECVQDMDHENMFWYRQDPGLGLRLIYFSYDVKMKEKGDIPEGYSVSREKKERFSLILESASTNQTSMYLCASSRQGCQETQYFGPGTRLLVL.

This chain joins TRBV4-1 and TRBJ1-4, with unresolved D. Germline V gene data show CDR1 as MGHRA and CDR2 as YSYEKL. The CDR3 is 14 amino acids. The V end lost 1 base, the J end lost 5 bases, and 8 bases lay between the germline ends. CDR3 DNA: TGCGCCAGCAGCCAAGTCGCCTTGAATGAAAAACTGTTTTTT. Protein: CASSQVALNEKLFF.

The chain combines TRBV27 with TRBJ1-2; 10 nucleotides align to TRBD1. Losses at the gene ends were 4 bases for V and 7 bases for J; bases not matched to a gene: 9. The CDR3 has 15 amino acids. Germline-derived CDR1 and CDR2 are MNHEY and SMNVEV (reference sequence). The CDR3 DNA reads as TGTGCCAGCAGTTCCTCTCCCGACAGGGGGCTTGGCTACACCTTC. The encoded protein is CASSSSPDRGLGYTF.

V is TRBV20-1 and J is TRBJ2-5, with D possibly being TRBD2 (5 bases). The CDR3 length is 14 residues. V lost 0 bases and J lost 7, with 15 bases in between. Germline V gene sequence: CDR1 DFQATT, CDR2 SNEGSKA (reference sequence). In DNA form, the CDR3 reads TGCAGTGCTAGAGATCTGGGGTTTGAGGGGACCCAGTACTTC. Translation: CSARDLGFEGTQYF.

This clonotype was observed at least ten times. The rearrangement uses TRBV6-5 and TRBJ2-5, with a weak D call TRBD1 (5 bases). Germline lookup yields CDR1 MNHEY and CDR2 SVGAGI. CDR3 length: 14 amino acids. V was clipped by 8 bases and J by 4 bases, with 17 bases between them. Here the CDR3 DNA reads TGTGCCAGCCTAGAGACAGCCCGTGGAGAGACCCAGTACTTC. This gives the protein CASLETARGETQYF.

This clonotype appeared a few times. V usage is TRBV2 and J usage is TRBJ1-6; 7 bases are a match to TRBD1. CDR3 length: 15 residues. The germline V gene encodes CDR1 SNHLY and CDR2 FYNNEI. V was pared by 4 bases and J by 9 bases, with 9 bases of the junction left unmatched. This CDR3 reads CASSASGTAGSPLHF. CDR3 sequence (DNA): TGTGCCAGCAGTGCCTCCGGGACAGCGGGTTCACCCCTCCACTTT.

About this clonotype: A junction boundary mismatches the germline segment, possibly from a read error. The CDR3 loop is CSARVMTQSYEQHF. The CDR3 DNA follows: TGCAGTGCTAGGGTAATGACTCAGTCCTACGAGCAGCACTTC. The J gene is TRBJ2-4, the V gene TRBV20-1; D is undetermined. The CDR3 is made up of 14 amino acids. The germline V gene encodes CDR1 DFQATT and CDR2 SNEGSKA (reference sequence).

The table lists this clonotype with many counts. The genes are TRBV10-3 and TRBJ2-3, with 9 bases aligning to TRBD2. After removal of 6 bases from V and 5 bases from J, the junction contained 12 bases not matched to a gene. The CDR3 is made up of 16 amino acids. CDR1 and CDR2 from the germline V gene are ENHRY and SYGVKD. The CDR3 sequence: CAIRTFSGGEEDTQYF. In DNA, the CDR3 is TGTGCCATCAGGACATTTAGCGGGGGAGAGGAAGATACGCAGTATTTT.

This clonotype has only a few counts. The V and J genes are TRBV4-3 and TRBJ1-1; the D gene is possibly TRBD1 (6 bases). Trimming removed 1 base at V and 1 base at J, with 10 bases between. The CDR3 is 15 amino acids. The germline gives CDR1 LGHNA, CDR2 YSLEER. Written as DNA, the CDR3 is TGCGCCAGCAGCCAAGGACAGGCCTGGAACACTGAAGCTTTCTTT. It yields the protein CASSQGQAWNTEAFF.

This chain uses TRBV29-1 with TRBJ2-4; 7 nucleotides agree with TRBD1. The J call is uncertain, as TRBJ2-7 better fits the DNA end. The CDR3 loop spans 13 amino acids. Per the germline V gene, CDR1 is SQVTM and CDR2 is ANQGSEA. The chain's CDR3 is CSVEQGETYEQYF. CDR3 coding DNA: TGCAGCGTTGAGCAGGGGGAGACCTACGAGCAGTACTTC.

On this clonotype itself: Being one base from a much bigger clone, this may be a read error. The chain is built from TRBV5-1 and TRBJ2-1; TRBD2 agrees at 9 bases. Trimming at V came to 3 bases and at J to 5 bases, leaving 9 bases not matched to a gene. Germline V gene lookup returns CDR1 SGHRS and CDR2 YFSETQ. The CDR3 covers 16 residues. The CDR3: CASSYLIAGVNNEQFF. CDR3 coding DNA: TGCGCCAGCAGCTACTTGATAGCGGGGGTTAACAATGAGCAGTTCTTC.

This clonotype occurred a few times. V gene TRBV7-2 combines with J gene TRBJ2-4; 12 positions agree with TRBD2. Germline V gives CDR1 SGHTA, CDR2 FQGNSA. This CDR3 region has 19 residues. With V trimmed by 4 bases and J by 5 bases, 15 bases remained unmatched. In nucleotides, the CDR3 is TGTGCCAGCAGCTCAGCCACCGCTGGACTAGCGGGGCGTCAAAACATTCAGTACTTC. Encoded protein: CASSSATAGLAGRQNIQYF.

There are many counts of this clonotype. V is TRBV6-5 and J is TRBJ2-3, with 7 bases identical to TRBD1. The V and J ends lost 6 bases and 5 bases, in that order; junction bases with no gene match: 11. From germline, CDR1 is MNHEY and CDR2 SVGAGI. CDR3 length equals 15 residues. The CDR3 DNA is TGTGCCAGCAGCCAAGAAGACAGGGACGGAGATACGCAGTATTTT. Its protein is CASSQEDRDGDTQYF.

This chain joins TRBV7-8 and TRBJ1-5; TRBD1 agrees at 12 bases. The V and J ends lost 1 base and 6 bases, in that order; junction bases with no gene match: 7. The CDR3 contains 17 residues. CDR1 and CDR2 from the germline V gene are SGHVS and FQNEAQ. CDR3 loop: CASSLVFGTGGTQPQHF. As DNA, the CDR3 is TGTGCCAGCAGCTTAGTTTTTGGGACAGGGGGCACTCAGCCCCAGCATTTT.

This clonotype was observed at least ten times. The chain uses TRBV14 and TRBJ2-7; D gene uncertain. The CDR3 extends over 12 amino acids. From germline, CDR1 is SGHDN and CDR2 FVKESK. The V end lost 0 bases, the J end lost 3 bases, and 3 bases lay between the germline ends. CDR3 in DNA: TGTGCCAGCAGCCAAGATTACTACGAGCAGTACTTC. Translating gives CASSQDYYEQYF.

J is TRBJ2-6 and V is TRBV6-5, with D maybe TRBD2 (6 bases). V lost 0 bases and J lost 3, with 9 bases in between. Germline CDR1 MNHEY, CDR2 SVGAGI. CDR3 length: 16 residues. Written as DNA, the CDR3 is TGTGCCAGCAGTTACTCTGGGGGAGGTGGGGCCAACGTCCTGACTTTC. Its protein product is CASSYSGGGGANVLTF.